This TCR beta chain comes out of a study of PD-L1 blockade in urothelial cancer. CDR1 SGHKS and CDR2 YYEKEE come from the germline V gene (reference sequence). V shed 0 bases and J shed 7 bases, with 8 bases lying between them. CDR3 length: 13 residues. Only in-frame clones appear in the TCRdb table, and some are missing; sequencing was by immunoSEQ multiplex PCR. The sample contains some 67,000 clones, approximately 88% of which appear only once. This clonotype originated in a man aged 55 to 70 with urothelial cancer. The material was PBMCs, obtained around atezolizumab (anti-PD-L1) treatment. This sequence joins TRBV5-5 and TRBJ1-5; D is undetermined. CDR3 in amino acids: CASSLEPPQPQHF. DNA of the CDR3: TGTGCCAGCAGCTTGGAGCCCCCACAGCCCCAGCATTTT.